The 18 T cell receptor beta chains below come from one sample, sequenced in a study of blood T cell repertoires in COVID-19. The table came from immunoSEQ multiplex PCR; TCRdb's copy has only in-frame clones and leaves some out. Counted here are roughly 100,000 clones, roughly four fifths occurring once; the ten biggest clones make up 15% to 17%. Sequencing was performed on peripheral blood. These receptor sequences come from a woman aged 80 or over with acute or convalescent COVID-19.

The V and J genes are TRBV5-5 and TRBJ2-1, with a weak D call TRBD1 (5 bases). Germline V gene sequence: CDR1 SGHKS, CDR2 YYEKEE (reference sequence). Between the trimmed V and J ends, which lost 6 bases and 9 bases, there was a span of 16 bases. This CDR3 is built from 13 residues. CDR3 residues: CASNTDTSVEQFF. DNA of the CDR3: TGTGCCAGCAATACGGACACCTCAGTTGAGCAGTTCTTC.

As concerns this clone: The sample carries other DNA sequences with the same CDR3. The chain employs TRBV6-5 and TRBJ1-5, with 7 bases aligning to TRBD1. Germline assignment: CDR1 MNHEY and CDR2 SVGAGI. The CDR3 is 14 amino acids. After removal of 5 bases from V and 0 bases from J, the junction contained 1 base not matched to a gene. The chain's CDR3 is CASSRTGSNQPQHF. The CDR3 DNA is TGTGCCAGCAGTAGGACAGGTAGCAATCAGCCCCAGCATTTT.

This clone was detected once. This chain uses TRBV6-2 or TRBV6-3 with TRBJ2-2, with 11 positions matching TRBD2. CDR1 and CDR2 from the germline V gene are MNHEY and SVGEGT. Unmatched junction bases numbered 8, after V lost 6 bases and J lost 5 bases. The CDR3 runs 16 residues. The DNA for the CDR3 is TGTGCCAGCAGCCCTACTAGCGGGAGATATACCGGGGAGCTGTTTTTT. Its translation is CASSPTSGRYTGELFF.

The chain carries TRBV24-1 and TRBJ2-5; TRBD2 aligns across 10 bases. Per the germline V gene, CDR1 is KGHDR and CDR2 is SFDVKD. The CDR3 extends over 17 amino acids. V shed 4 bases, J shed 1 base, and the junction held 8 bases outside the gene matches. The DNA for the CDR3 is TGTGCCACCAGTGACCCGACTAGCGGGCTGGTCCAAGAGACCCAGTACTTC. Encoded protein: CATSDPTSGLVQETQYF.

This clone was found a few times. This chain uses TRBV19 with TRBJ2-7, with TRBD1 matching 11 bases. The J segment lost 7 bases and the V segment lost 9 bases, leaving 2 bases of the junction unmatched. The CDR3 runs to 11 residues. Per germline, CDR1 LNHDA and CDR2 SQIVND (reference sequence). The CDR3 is CASGTGGEQYF. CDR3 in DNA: TGTGCCAGCGGGACAGGGGGTGAGCAGTACTTC.

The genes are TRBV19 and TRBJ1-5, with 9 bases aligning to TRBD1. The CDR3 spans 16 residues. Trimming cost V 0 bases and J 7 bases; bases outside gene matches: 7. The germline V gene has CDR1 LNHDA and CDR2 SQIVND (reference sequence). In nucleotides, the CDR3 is TGTGCCAGTAGTATAGATGCCGGGACAGGGAGGCAGCCCCAGCATTTT. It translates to CASSIDAGTGRQPQHF. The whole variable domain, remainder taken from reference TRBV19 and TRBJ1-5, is DGGITQSPKYLFRKEGQNVTLSCEQNLNHDAMYWYRQDPGQGLRLIYYSQIVNDFQKGDIAEGYSVSREKKESFPLTVTSAQKNPTAFYLCASSIDAGTGRQPQHFGDGTRLSIL.

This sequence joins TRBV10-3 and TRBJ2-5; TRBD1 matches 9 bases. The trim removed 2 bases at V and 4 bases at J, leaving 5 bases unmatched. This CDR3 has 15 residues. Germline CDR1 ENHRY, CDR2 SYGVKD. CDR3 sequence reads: CAISETRTGVETQYF. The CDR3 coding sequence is TGTGCCATCAGTGAGACCCGGACAGGGGTAGAGACCCAGTACTTC.

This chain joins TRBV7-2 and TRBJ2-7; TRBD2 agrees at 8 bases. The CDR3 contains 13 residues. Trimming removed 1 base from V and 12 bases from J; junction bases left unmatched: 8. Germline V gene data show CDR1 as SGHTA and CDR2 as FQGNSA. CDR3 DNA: TGTGCCAGCAGCTTAGATCCAGCGGGAGAACGGTACGTC. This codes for CASSLDPAGERYV.

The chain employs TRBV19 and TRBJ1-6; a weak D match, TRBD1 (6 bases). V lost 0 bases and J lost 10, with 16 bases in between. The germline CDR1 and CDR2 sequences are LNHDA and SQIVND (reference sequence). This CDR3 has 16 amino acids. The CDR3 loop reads CASSIDPGRGSSPLHF. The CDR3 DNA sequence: TGTGCCAGTAGTATAGATCCGGGCAGGGGAAGCTCACCCCTCCACTTT.

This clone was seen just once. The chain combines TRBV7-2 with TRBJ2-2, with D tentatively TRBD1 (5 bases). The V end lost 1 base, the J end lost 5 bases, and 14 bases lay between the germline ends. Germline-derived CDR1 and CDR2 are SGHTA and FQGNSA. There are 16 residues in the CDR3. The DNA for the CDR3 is TGTGCCAGCAGCTTAGTCGCAGGGTCCGGGACCGGGGAGCTGTTTTTT. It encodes CASSLVAGSGTGELFF.

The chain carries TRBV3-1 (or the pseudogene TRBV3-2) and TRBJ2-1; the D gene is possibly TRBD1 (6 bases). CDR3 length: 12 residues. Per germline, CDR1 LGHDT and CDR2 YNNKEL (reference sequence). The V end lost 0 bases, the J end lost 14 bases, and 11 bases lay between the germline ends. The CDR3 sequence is CASSQDTQGKFF. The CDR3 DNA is TGTGCCAGCAGCCAAGATACCCAGGGGAAGTTCTTC.

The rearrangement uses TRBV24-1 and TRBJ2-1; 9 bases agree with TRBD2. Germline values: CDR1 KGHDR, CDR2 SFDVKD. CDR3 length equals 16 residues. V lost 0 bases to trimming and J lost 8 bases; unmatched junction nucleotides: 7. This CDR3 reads CATSDLGVAGVHEQFF. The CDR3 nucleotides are TGTGCCACCAGTGATTTGGGTGTAGCGGGAGTCCATGAGCAGTTCTTC.

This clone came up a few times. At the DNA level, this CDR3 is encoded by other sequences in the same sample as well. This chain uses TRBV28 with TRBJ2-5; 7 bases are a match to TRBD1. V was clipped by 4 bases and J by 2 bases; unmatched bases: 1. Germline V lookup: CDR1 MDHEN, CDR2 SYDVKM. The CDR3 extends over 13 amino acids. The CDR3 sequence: CASSSGQQETQYF. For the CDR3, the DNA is TGTGCCAGCAGTTCGGGACAGCAAGAGACCCAGTACTTC. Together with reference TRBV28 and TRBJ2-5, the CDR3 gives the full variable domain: DVKVTQSSRYLVKRTGEKVFLECVQDMDHENMFWYRQDPGLGLRLIYFSYDVKMKEKGDIPEGYSVSREKKERFSLILESASTNQTSMYLCASSSGQQETQYFGPGTRLLVL.

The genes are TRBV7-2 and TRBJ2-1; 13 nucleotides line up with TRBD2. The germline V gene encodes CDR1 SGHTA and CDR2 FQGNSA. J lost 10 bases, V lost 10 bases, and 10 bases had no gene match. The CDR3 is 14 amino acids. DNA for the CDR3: TGTGCCATCGGGAGGACTAGCGGGAGCGGGGAGCAGTTCTTC. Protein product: CAIGRTSGSGEQFF.

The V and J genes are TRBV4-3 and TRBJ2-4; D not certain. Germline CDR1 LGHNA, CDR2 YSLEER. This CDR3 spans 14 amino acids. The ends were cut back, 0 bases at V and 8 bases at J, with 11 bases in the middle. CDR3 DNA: TGCGCCAGCAGCCAAGAAAGAAGATCAGACATTCAGTACTTC. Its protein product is CASSQERRSDIQYF.

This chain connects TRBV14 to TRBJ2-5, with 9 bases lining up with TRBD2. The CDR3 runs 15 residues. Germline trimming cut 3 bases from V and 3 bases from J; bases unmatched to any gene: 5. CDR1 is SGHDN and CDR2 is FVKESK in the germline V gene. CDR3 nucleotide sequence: TGTGCCAGCAGCCACCCGGTAGCGGGAGAAGAGACCCAGTACTTC. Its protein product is CASSHPVAGEETQYF.

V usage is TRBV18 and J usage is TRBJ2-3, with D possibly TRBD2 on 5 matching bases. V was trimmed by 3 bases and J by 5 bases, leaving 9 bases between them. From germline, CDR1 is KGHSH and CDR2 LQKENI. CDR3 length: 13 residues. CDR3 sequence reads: CASSPGVEDTQYF. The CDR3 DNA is TGTGCCAGCTCACCGGGAGTGGAAGATACGCAGTATTTT.

DNA of the CDR3: TGTGCCAGCTCACCGTCGGCAGGGGACTCTGGAAACACCATATATTTT. It is translated as CASSPSAGDSGNTIYF. This chain joins TRBV18 and TRBJ1-3; weak D call: TRBD1 (6 bases). Germline V gene sequence: CDR1 KGHSH, CDR2 LQKENI. Trimming took off 3 bases at V and 0 bases at J, with 12 bases between the two ends. The CDR3 sequence is 16 residues long.